The 24 T cell receptor beta chains reported below all come from one sample, sequenced in a study of T-cell reconstitution after alpha-beta-depleted transplantation in children (dated by TCRdb to between 2015 and 2016). Receptors were amplified or captured by PCR. Sequenced on an Illumina HiSeq 2500. TCR libraries were prepared with molecular barcoding, using unique molecular identifiers to normalize TCRbeta repertoire quantification. Using fastp trimming at Q25 and MiXCR clonotype assembly, TCRdb reanalyzed the public sequencing data and kept in-frame beta chains. Every distinct CDR3 protein forms one entry, paired with its most common genes and DNA. The sample table lists more than 200,000 distinct CDR3 sequences, about 23% of them with a count of one. Roughly 2.6% of the sample rests with the top ten. The treatment or condition label of this sample denotes: allogeneic hematopoietic cell transplantation with graft depleted of TCRalphabeta T cells and CD19 B cells.

Here the sequenced sample was PBMCs, taken before TCRalphabeta/CD19-depleted stem cell transplant. These receptor sequences come from a girl aged 2 to 9 with Fanconi anemia, due to receive a stem cell transplant.

At least ten counts were recorded for this clonotype. The chain joins TRBV12-3 or TRBV12-4 to TRBJ2-1, with unresolved D. The length of the CDR3 is 11 residues. The ends were cut back, 2 bases at V and 15 bases at J, with 11 bases in the middle. The DNA of the CDR3 is TGTGCCAGCAGTTTAATAGATGTGAGGTTCTTC. Encoded protein: CASSLIDVRFF.

At least ten counts were recorded for this clonotype. The chain joins TRBV6-4 to TRBJ2-1, with TRBD2 identical over 8 bases. Trimming cost V 0 bases and J 2 bases; bases outside gene matches: 0. This CDR3 region has 15 residues. Germline loops: CDR1 MRHNA, CDR2 SNTAGT. CDR3 sequence (DNA): TGTGCCAGCAGTGACTCTAGCGGGACCTACAATGAGCAGTTCTTC. Its translation is CASSDSSGTYNEQFF.

Many counts were recorded for this clonotype. DNA for the CDR3: TGCAGTGCTCAAAGGGACACCAATCAGCCCCAGCATTTT. This gives the protein CSAQRDTNQPQHF. The chain links TRBV20-1 to TRBJ1-5; tentative D call: TRBD1 (6 bases). Germline values: CDR1 DFQATT, CDR2 SNEGSKA (reference sequence). V gave up 5 bases and J gave up 3 bases, with 11 bases separating them. The CDR3 consists of 13 residues.

The rearrangement uses TRBV27 and TRBJ2-1; D is uncertain. The CDR3 is 11 residues long. V was pared by 7 bases and J by 10 bases, with 11 bases between. Germline CDR1 reads MNHEY; CDR2 reads SMNVEV (reference sequence). The CDR3 nucleotides read TGTGCCAGCAACTTAGGAACAGAGCAGTTCTTC. This encodes CASNLGTEQFF.

The chain uses TRBV20-1 and TRBJ2-1; 9 bases map to TRBD2. The CDR3 has 14 amino acids. CDR1 and CDR2 from the germline V gene are DFQATT and SNEGSKA (reference sequence). Trimming cost V 4 bases and J 7 bases; bases outside gene matches: 8. CDR3 loop: CSAIGSGSINEQFF. The CDR3 nucleotides are TGCAGTGCTATTGGTAGCGGGAGTATAAATGAGCAGTTCTTC.

The chain uses TRBV20-1 and TRBJ2-3, with 7 bases lining up with TRBD2. The CDR3 consists of 14 residues. V was pared by 3 bases and J by 5 bases, with 8 bases of the junction left unmatched. The V gene's germline CDR1 is DFQATT and CDR2 SNEGSKA (reference sequence). CDR3 in amino acids: CSARTAGDVDTQYF. The CDR3 region has the DNA TGCAGTGCTAGGACGGCGGGGGACGTAGATACGCAGTATTTT.

The chain has TRBV20-1 and TRBJ2-1; TRBD2 matches at 7 bases. The CDR3 length is 15 residues. Trimming at V came to 1 base and at J to 7 bases, leaving 10 bases not matched to a gene. CDR1 DFQATT and CDR2 SNEGSKA come from the germline V gene (reference sequence). CDR3 in DNA: TGCAGTGCTAGAGGGGTAGCGGGTCATGGGAATGAGCAGTTCTTC. It translates to CSARGVAGHGNEQFF.

V usage is TRBV12-3 or TRBV12-4 and J usage is TRBJ2-3; 11 nucleotides match TRBD1. J was trimmed by 5 bases and V by 2 bases; bases with no gene match: 18. This CDR3 region has 20 residues. CDR3 sequence (DNA): TGTGCCAGCAGTTTACGGACAGGGGGCGTCTCCCGAAAACTGGGAGATACGCAGTATTTT. Amino acids: CASSLRTGGVSRKLGDTQYF.

The chain joins TRBV5-4 to TRBJ2-3, with D perhaps being TRBD1 or TRBD2 (5 bases each). CDR3 size: 15 residues. The germline gives CDR1 SGHNT, CDR2 YYREEE (reference sequence). V lost 0 bases, J lost 3 bases, and 11 bases lay in between. For the CDR3, the DNA is TGTGCCAGCAGCTTGGCGGGACCAGGGACAGATACGCAGTATTTT. Translating it yields CASSLAGPGTDTQYF.

This clonotype occurred a few times. The chain combines TRBV6-5 with TRBJ2-2; 7 nucleotides align to TRBD2. CDR1 and CDR2 (germline): MNHEY, SVGAGI. V trimming: 2 bases; J trimming: 4 bases; junction bases outside the gene matches: 7. The CDR3 totals 16 residues. CDR3 nucleotides: TGTGCCAGCAGTTACGGGGGAGGGAGGGTCACCGGGGAGCTGTTTTTT. Residues: CASSYGGGRVTGELFF.

There are many counts of this clonotype. The chain joins TRBV12-3 or TRBV12-4 to TRBJ1-5; D call uncertain. Trimming removed 0 bases at V and 7 bases at J, with 10 bases between. The CDR3 contains 14 residues. CDR3 sequence (DNA): TGTGCCAGCAGTTTAGCGAATTCACGGCAGCCCCAGCATTTT. Protein sequence: CASSLANSRQPQHF.

Only a few counts were recorded for this clonotype. In DNA form, the CDR3 reads TGTGCCAGCAGCCCAAGACAGGGAGCAACAGATACGCAGTATTTT. Its translation: CASSPRQGATDTQYF. The chain joins TRBV6-1 to TRBJ2-3; TRBD1 agrees at 7 bases. The germline V gene has CDR1 MNHNS and CDR2 SASEGT. J lost 3 bases, V lost 6 bases, and 9 bases had no gene match. CDR3 length: 15 residues.

This clonotype was observed once. The V gene is TRBV30, the J gene TRBJ2-3; D uncertain. Germline-derived CDR1 and CDR2 are GTSNPN and SVGIG (reference sequence). The CDR3 sequence is 13 residues long. V was clipped by 5 bases and J by 1 base, with 10 bases between them. In DNA form, the CDR3 reads TGTGCCTGGTTCGGAAGACGCACAGATACGCAGTATTTT. This translates into CAWFGRRTDTQYF.

This clonotype occurred many times. The chain carries TRBV29-1 and TRBJ2-7; D is tentatively TRBD1 or TRBD2 (7 bases each). Between the trimmed V and J ends, which lost 7 bases and 1 base, there was a span of 20 bases. The V gene's germline CDR1 is SQVTM and CDR2 ANQGSEA. The CDR3 consists of 15 residues. The CDR3, as DNA: TGCAGCGCTGAGGTCCCGCAGGGGGGGTCCTACGAGCAGTACTTC. Protein product: CSAEVPQGGSYEQYF.

V is TRBV6-1 and J is TRBJ2-2; no definite D call. The CDR3 runs to 13 residues. Germline V gene sequence: CDR1 MNHNS, CDR2 SASEGT. Trimming cost V 7 bases and J 4 bases, with 10 bases left between them. CDR3 in DNA: TGTGCCAGCAACACACGGTCCACCGGGGAGCTGTTTTTT. It specifies CASNTRSTGELFF.

This clonotype was recorded a few times. The rearrangement joins TRBV28 to TRBJ2-5, with D possibly being TRBD2 (6 bases). CDR1 is MDHEN and CDR2 is SYDVKM in the germline V gene. Trimming took off 5 bases at V and 2 bases at J, with 15 bases between the two ends. The CDR3 is made up of 15 amino acids. The CDR3 reads CASSPTWRGQETQYF. Here the CDR3 DNA reads TGTGCCAGCAGTCCAACCTGGCGGGGTCAAGAGACCCAGTACTTC. Drawing the rest from reference TRBV28 and TRBJ2-5, the complete variable domain is DVKVTQSSRYLVKRTGEKVFLECVQDMDHENMFWYRQDPGLGLRLIYFSYDVKMKEKGDIPEGYSVSREKKERFSLILESASTNQTSMYLCASSPTWRGQETQYFGPGTRLLVL.

This clonotype was recorded a few times. The chain joins TRBV5-1 to TRBJ2-5, with 8 bases that match TRBD2. V lost 5 bases and J lost 5; bases outside the gene matches: 11. The CDR3 has 15 amino acids. From germline, CDR1 is SGHRS and CDR2 YFSETQ. CDR3 region: CASSPAGLVGETQYF. CDR3 nucleotide sequence: TGCGCCAGCAGTCCTGCGGGACTAGTGGGGGAGACCCAGTACTTC.

V gene TRBV23-1 combines with J gene TRBJ2-4; 10 bases line up with TRBD2. TRBV23-1 is an open reading frame whose function is uncertain. With V trimmed by 1 base and J by 9 bases, 15 bases remained unmatched. This CDR3 region has 18 residues. This chain's CDR3 is CASSQFRMILAGLPIQYF. Written as DNA, the CDR3 is TGCGCCAGCAGTCAATTTCGGATGATACTAGCGGGATTGCCCATTCAGTACTTC.

The sample holds many counts of this clonotype. The chain links TRBV20-1 to TRBJ2-7; D not certain. Germline V CDR1 and CDR2: DFQATT, SNEGSKA (reference sequence). The V end was cut by 0 bases, the J end by 7 bases, with 10 bases between. This CDR3 is 12 amino acids long. CDR3 residues: CSARDPFGEQYF. The CDR3 nucleotides read TGCAGTGCTAGAGATCCTTTCGGTGAGCAGTACTTC.

This clonotype was seen at least ten times. The V gene is TRBV5-1, the J gene TRBJ1-2, with D unresolved. Trimming pared 3 bases from V and 2 bases from J, leaving 5 bases between. The V gene's germline CDR1 is SGHRS and CDR2 YFSETQ. The CDR3 sequence is 12 residues long. The CDR3 DNA reads as TGCGCCAGCAGCTCGGACAACTATGGCTACACCTTC. This gives the protein CASSSDNYGYTF.

The V gene is TRBV4-2, the J gene TRBJ1-2, with D uncertain. Germline V gene lookup returns CDR1 LGHNA and CDR2 YNFKEQ. There are 13 residues in the CDR3. Deletions cut 0 bases from V and 8 bases from J, with 10 bases between. In nucleotides, the CDR3 is TGTGCCAGCAGCCAAGATTGGGCGAACGGCTACACCTTC. Residues: CASSQDWANGYTF.

This clonotype turned up a few times. The rearrangement joins TRBV29-1 to TRBJ2-7; a possible D gene is TRBD2 (6 bases). V was pared by 6 bases and J by 3 bases, with 12 bases between. Germline V gene lookup returns CDR1 SQVTM and CDR2 ANQGSEA. The CDR3 is made up of 12 amino acids. CDR3 coding DNA: TGCAGCGTGAGGGGACTTCTCTACGAGCAGTACTTC. This gives the protein CSVRGLLYEQYF.

The V gene is TRBV20-1, the J gene TRBJ1-2; TRBD1 aligns across 8 bases. Germline V CDR1 and CDR2: DFQATT, SNEGSKA (reference sequence). The CDR3 is 12 residues long. CDR3 nucleotides: TGCAGCCAGACAGGGGTTAACTATGGCTACACCTTC. It specifies CSQTGVNYGYTF.

There are many counts of this clonotype. Written as DNA, the CDR3 is TGTGCCAGCAGTGACAAAGCGGGGGGCACAGATACGCAGTATTTT. It yields the protein CASSDKAGGTDTQYF. The chain employs TRBV6-4 and TRBJ2-3, with TRBD2 matching 8 bases. CDR1 and CDR2 from the germline V gene are MRHNA and SNTAGT. This CDR3 is 15 amino acids long. With 2 bases clipped from V and 1 base from J, the junction kept 2 bases outside the gene matches.